These 22 T cell receptor beta chains came from one sample sequenced in a study of CD8+CD57+ T cells in acquired aplastic anemia. The study profiled TCR beta VDJ and CDR3 using genomic DNA as template. From the reads, TCRdb called clonotypes with MiXCR, one entry per CDR3 protein. In the table there are about 260,000 distinct CDR3 sequences, roughly 80% of which are singletons. Those patients picked for sequencing had displayed CD8+CD57+ cell expansion on flow cytometry. Source material: sorted CD4+, CD8+, or CD8+CD57+ T cells (not recorded which) from PBMCs. These receptors all come from a human donor with aplastic anemia.

A remark on this clonotype: Sequence at one end of the junction differs from germline and may be a read error. The V call is TRBV2, the J call TRBJ1-1; D is ambiguous. Germline values: CDR1 SNHLY, CDR2 FYNNEI. This CDR3 contains 8 residues. The DNA for the CDR3 is TGTGCCAGCACTGAAGCTTTCTTT. Encoded protein: CASTEAFF.

Notes on this clonotype: A junction end diverges from the germline sequence, so it may reflect a read error. The gene calls are TRBV7-8 and TRBJ2-7, with 9 bases fitting TRBD2. The CDR3 extends over 14 amino acids. Germline assignment: CDR1 SGHVS and CDR2 FQNEAQ. The CDR3 here is CASRLAGEADTQYF. CDR3 nucleotide sequence: TGTGCCAGCAGGTTAGCGGGGGAGGCCGATACGCAGTACTTC.

The V and J genes are TRBV7-8 and TRBJ1-2; 7 bases map to TRBD1. With 4 bases clipped from V and 3 bases from J, the junction kept 11 bases outside the gene matches. Germline V CDR1 and CDR2: SGHVS, FQNEAQ. The CDR3 has 16 residues. As DNA, the CDR3 is TGTGCCAGCAGCTCACGACACAGGGGCCTGGACTATGGCTACACCTTC. Translation: CASSSRHRGLDYGYTF.

With regard to this clonotype: The junction does not match germline at one end; this may be a read error. The chain employs TRBV7-9 and TRBJ2-3; no reliable D call. Germline-derived CDR1 and CDR2 are SEHNR and FQNEAQ (reference sequence). CDR3 size: 14 residues. CDR3 bases: TGTGCCAGCAGCTCCGCGGATACGCAGGATTTTGACCCATTT. This codes for CASSSADTQDFDPF.

Worth noting for this clonotype: The CDR3 ends on some other residue instead of the conserved phenylalanine or tryptophan, so this is likely a read error. The DNA is omitted, as the CDR3 cannot be located on it reliably, and the CDR3 follows TCRdb's listing. The J gene is TRBJ2-3, the V gene TRBV7-9; the table gives TRBD2 as D, unverified against the DNA. Inclusive of both ends, the CDR3 amounts to 13 amino acids. Germline V gene lookup returns CDR1 SEHNR and CDR2 FQNEAQ (reference sequence). CDR3 residues: CASGDGRTGTQDH.

The chain carries TRBV7-3 and TRBJ1-4; D is possibly TRBD1 (5 bases). Per germline, CDR1 SGHTA and CDR2 FQGTGA. This CDR3 spans 16 amino acids. V shed 3 bases and J shed 11 bases, with 22 bases lying between them. CDR3 loop: CASSFPHGARNAKLFF. The CDR3 nucleotides are TGTGCCAGCAGCTTTCCCCACGGGGCAAGGAATGCCAAACTGTTTTTT.

The DNA for the CDR3 is TGTGCCAGCAGCGAGTGGTGGACAGATAACACCGGGGCTTTCTTT. Its protein product is CASSEWWTDNTGAFF. The chain is built from TRBV9 and TRBJ1-1, with D perhaps matching TRBD1 (6 bases). CDR1 and CDR2 from the germline V gene are SGDLS and YYNGEE. The length of the CDR3 is 15 residues. V was pared by 3 bases and J by 11 bases, with 23 bases between.

Of note for this clonotype: The CDR3 carries no conserved terminal phenylalanine or tryptophan, so it likely arises from a read error. The limits of the CDR3 on the DNA are not certain, so only TCRdb's listed CDR3 is given. The chain uses TRBV7-2 and TRBJ2-3; no check of the table's D call, TRBD2, against the DNA was made. CDR1 and CDR2 (germline): SGHTA, FQGNSA. The CDR3 adds up to 12 amino acids, both ends counted. The CDR3 protein is CASCVGTSAQYY.

V and J are TRBV24-1 and TRBJ2-2; 13 bases agree with TRBD2. The CDR3 runs 16 residues. V shed 6 bases, J shed 3 bases, and the junction held 3 bases outside the gene matches. Looked up from germline, CDR1 is KGHDR and CDR2 is SFDVKD. The CDR3 protein is CATSLGLAGDTGELFF. In DNA, the CDR3 is TGTGCCACCAGTCTTGGACTAGCGGGAGACACCGGGGAGCTGTTTTTT.

The chain uses TRBV11-3 and TRBJ2-3; TRBD1 matches 7 bases. CDR1 and CDR2 from the germline V gene are SGHNT and YENEEA. V was clipped by 7 bases and J by 2 bases; unmatched bases: 6. This CDR3 spans 14 amino acids. CDR3 sequence (DNA): TGTGCCAGCACCGCAGGGGGAGCCACAGATACGCAGTATTTT. Amino acids: CASTAGGATDTQYF.

In its sample, this clonotype was seen once. This rearrangement joins TRBV6-6 to TRBJ1-2, with TRBD1 identical over 10 bases. V was clipped by 7 bases and J by 4 bases; unmatched bases: 12. CDR3 length equals 16 residues. Germline V gene sequence: CDR1 MNHNY, CDR2 SVGAGI (reference sequence). The CDR3: CASNTPGQGSSYGYTF. CDR3 DNA sequence: TGTGCCAGCAACACACCGGGACAGGGGAGTTCCTATGGCTACACCTTC.

V is TRBV7-8 and J is TRBJ1-1; D ambiguous. Trimming pared 1 base from V and 5 bases from J, leaving 20 bases between. Germline V CDR1 and CDR2: SGHVS, FQNEAQ. The CDR3 extends over 17 amino acids. This CDR3 is CASSLGGGQDAQTEAFF. As DNA, the CDR3 is TGTGCCAGCAGCTTAGGGGGAGGTCAGGATGCGCAGACTGAAGCTTTCTTT.

V and J are TRBV12-3 or TRBV12-4 and TRBJ2-7, with TRBD1 identical over 9 bases. The CDR3 length is 14 residues. J was trimmed by 2 bases and V by 4 bases; bases with no gene match: 3. CDR3 DNA sequence: TGTGCCAGCAGTTACAGACAGGGGGCCTACGAGCAGTACTTC. This sequence encodes CASSYRQGAYEQYF.

This clonotype was seen a handful of times. Lacking the conserved final phenylalanine or tryptophan, this CDR3 likely reflects a read error. The DNA is left out, because the CDR3 cannot be placed on it with certainty; the CDR3 is given as TCRdb lists it. The rearrangement joins TRBV2 to TRBJ1-5. The CDR3 contains 15 residues when both ends are counted. Germline values: CDR1 SNHLY, CDR2 FYNNEI. CDR3 protein: CASSESYSNQPQQLG.

The rearrangement uses TRBV7-2 and TRBJ2-1; TRBD2 matches at 10 bases. This CDR3 is built from 16 residues. The trim removed 4 bases at V and 7 bases at J, leaving 10 bases unmatched. Germline V gene data show CDR1 as SGHTA and CDR2 as FQGNSA. CDR3 residues: CASSWPSAGGGNEQFF. CDR3 in DNA: TGTGCCAGCAGCTGGCCATCAGCGGGGGGGGGAAATGAGCAGTTCTTC.

CDR3 DNA: TGTGCCAGCATCCTTGCAGGGGGCGCCTACTTTGGCTACACCTTC. It translates to CASILAGGAYFGYTF. This chain joins TRBV7-8 and TRBJ1-2; 8 bases align to TRBD1. From germline, CDR1 is SGHVS and CDR2 FQNEAQ. The ends lost 7 bases at V and 7 bases at J; junction bases unmatched: 14. This CDR3 has 15 amino acids.

The V gene is TRBV7-2, the J gene TRBJ1-2; D unclear. The CDR3 is made up of 15 amino acids. The V gene lost 3 bases and the J gene lost 11 bases, with 22 bases spanning the gap. In germline, CDR1 is SGHTA, CDR2 FQGNSA. For the CDR3, the DNA is TGTGCCAGCAGCTTTGAGGTCCAACCCTGCGGGCAGTACACCTTC. Translated, it gives CASSFEVQPCGQYTF.

The chain carries TRBV20-1 and TRBJ2-5; TRBD2 matches 9 bases. The germline CDR1 and CDR2 sequences are DFQATT and SNEGSKA (reference sequence). CDR3 length equals 15 residues. J gave up 4 bases and V 5 bases, and 11 bases lay outside the gene matches. CDR3 bases: TGCAGTGCTGTAACCGGGACTAGCTCGATAGAGACCCAGTACTTC. It yields the protein CSAVTGTSSIETQYF.

The chain joins TRBV2 to TRBJ1-5; D perhaps matches TRBD1 (6 bases). Germline lookup yields CDR1 SNHLY and CDR2 FYNNEI. This CDR3 contains 15 residues. Trimming removed 6 bases at V and 6 bases at J, with 18 bases between. As DNA, the CDR3 is TGTGCCAGCAGGGCAGGGGCAGGGGAGGGTCAGCCCCAGCATTTT. As protein: CASRAGAGEGQPQHF. Full variable domain (outside the CDR3, taken from reference TRBV2 and TRBJ1-5): EPEVTQTPSHQVTQMGQEVILRCVPISNHLYFYWYRQILGQKVEFLVSFYNNEISEKSEIFDDQFSVERPDGSNFTLKIRSTKLEDSAMYFCASRAGAGEGQPQHFGDGTRLSIL.

The genes are TRBV11-2 and TRBJ1-6; D may be TRBD1 (6 bases). CDR1 and CDR2 (germline): SGHAT, FQNNGV. The CDR3 runs to 16 residues. V gave up 5 bases and J gave up 6 bases, with 17 bases separating them. The CDR3 nucleotides are TGTGCCAGCAGCCCCCAACAGGGTAGTGGTAATTCACCCCTCCACTTT. This gives the protein CASSPQQGSGNSPLHF.

A word on this clonotype: The CDR3 carries no conserved terminal phenylalanine or tryptophan, so it likely arises from a read error. The limits of the CDR3 on the DNA are not certain, so only TCRdb's listed CDR3 is given. This chain uses TRBV2 with TRBJ1-2; whether TRBD1, the table's D call, matches the DNA was not checked. Germline V gene lookup returns CDR1 SNHLY and CDR2 FYNNEI. The CDR3 is 16 amino acids in total, end residues counted. The CDR3 here is CASGDGGTDLQYGCTG.

The chain links TRBV5-1 to TRBJ2-1; unclear D gene. The CDR3 spans 18 residues. Trimming stripped 0 bases from V and 0 bases from J, with 16 bases between. Germline loops: CDR1 SGHRS, CDR2 YFSETQ. The CDR3 nucleotides read TGCGCCAGCAGCTTGGACCCGTCAAGACCCAGCTCCTACAATGAGCAGTTCTTC. It is translated as CASSLDPSRPSSYNEQFF.